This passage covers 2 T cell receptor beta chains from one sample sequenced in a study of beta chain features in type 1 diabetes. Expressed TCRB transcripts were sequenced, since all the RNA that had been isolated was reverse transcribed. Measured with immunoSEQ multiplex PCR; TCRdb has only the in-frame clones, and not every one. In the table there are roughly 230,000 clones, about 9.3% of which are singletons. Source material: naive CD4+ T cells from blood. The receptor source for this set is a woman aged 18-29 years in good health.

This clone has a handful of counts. The DNA of the CDR3 is TGTGCCAGCAGCATATCTACGCCGGGACTAGCGGGCCCCAATGAGCAGTTCTTC. Encoded protein: CASSISTPGLAGPNEQFF. The gene calls are TRBV9 and TRBJ2-1; TRBD2 agrees at 12 bases. This CDR3 is built from 18 residues. Germline loops: CDR1 SGDLS, CDR2 YYNGEE. V trimming: 4 bases; J trimming: 6 bases; junction bases outside the gene matches: 14.

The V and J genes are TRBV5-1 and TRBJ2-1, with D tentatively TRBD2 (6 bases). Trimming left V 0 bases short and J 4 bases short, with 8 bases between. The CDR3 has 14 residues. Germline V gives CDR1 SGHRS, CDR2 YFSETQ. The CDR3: CASSLETSYNEQFF. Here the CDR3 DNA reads TGCGCCAGCAGCTTGGAGACTAGTTACAATGAGCAGTTCTTC. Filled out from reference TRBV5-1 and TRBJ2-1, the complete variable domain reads KAGVTQTPRYLIKTRGQQVTLSCSPISGHRSVSWYQQTPGQGLQFLFEYFSETQRNKGNFPGRFSGRQFSNSRSEMNVSTLELGDSALYLCASSLETSYNEQFFGPGTRLTVL.